One sample yielded the 6 T cell receptor beta chains listed below, sequenced in a study of blood T cell repertoires in COVID-19. Repertoires were generated with immunoSEQ multiplex PCR, while TCRdb's copy carries only in-frame clones and drops some. The data contain over 300,000 clones, around 80% of them singletons. Sequencing was done on a sample of peripheral blood. These receptors were collected from a woman in her forties or fifties with acute or convalescent COVID-19.

The gene calls are TRBV10-2 and TRBJ1-2; possible D gene TRBD1, 5 bases. The germline CDR1 and CDR2 sequences are WSHSY and SAAADI. The CDR3 spans 15 residues. With 8 bases removed from V and 8 bases from J, the gap between germline ends came to 24 bases. This CDR3 reads CASRGGISAMEGYTF. The CDR3 DNA sequence: TGCGCCAGCCGGGGGGGGATCTCAGCGATGGAGGGCTACACCTTC.

CDR3 nucleotide sequence: TGTGCCAGCAGTGCGGGACTAGCGGGGGTCACAGATACGCAGTATTTT. Its protein is CASSAGLAGVTDTQYF. The chain recombines TRBV2 with TRBJ2-3; TRBD2 matches 14 bases. The germline V gene has CDR1 SNHLY and CDR2 FYNNEI. J gave up 2 bases and V 4 bases, and 2 bases lay outside the gene matches. CDR3 length: 16 amino acids.

The V call is TRBV5-1, the J call TRBJ1-2, with D possibly matching TRBD1 (5 bases). With 1 base removed from V and 3 bases from J, the gap between germline ends came to 10 bases. The CDR3 covers 14 residues. Germline V gene lookup returns CDR1 SGHRS and CDR2 YFSETQ. CDR3 DNA sequence: TGCGCCAGCAGCTTGCAAGACAGCTACTATGGCTACACCTTC. This encodes CASSLQDSYYGYTF.

The chain carries TRBV11-2 and TRBJ2-1; TRBD2 matches 8 bases. V lost 5 bases and J lost 1; bases outside the gene matches: 4. Germline-derived CDR1 and CDR2 are SGHAT and FQNNGV. The CDR3 extends over 15 amino acids. DNA for the CDR3: TGTGCCAGCAGCCCCCTAGCGGGTTCCTACAATGAGCAGTTCTTC. Amino acids: CASSPLAGSYNEQFF.

The rearrangement joins TRBV19 to TRBJ2-1; TRBD2 agrees at 9 bases. In germline, CDR1 is LNHDA, CDR2 SQIVND (reference sequence). The V segment lost 5 bases and the J segment 8 bases; nucleotides outside the gene matches: 7. This CDR3 comprises 14 residues. The CDR3 region has the DNA TGTGCCAGTAGTCTGGGACTAGCTCCTTATGAGCAGTTCTTC. Encoded protein: CASSLGLAPYEQFF.

This clone was picked up a small number of times. The chain employs TRBV14 and TRBJ1-1, with D possibly TRBD1 on 5 matching bases. Looked up from germline, CDR1 is SGHDN and CDR2 is FVKESK. Trimming shortened V by 4 bases and J by 3 bases, and 9 bases separated the two germline ends. The CDR3 runs to 13 residues. The CDR3 here is CASSLVQDTEAFF. CDR3 in DNA: TGTGCCAGCAGCCTTGTACAGGACACTGAAGCTTTCTTT.